What follows is one TCR beta chain and its context. Its antigen remains unknown. The data stem from a study of a mutant IDH1 vaccine in newly diagnosed glioma. V gave up 0 bases and J gave up 0 bases, with 8 bases separating them. This CDR3 comprises 15 residues. CDR1 is SGHRS, CDR2 YFSETQ, per germline. Time point described: week 5, during vaccination. Every vaccination contained 300 ug of the mutant IDH1 20-mer peptide and was paired with topical imiquimod. Using immunoSEQ multiplex PCR, the repertoire was profiled, and TCRdb retains in-frame clones only, with some absent. This table has approximately 80,000 clones, about 91% appearing once.

The input for sequencing was PBMCs, taken from a glioma patient whose treatment included an IDH1 peptide vaccine. This receptor was obtained from a woman in her forties or fifties with glioma. The chain is built from TRBV5-1 and TRBJ2-3; D gene unclear. As DNA, the CDR3 is TGCGCCAGCAGCTTGGATGGTTCTAGCACAGATACGCAGTATTTT. Translating it yields CASSLDGSSTDTQYF.